These T cell receptor beta chains were read from a single sample in a study of blood T cell repertoires in COVID-19. Only in-frame clones appear in the TCRdb table, and some are missing; sequencing was by immunoSEQ multiplex PCR. The top ten clones hold roughly 5% of a sample with 150,000 or so clones, around 93% of them seen once. The sample comprised peripheral blood. These receptors were collected from a woman in her forties or fifties with acute or convalescent COVID-19. The CDR3 runs from the conserved cysteine through the conserved F or W. Fields, in order: D gene, J gene, clone size, V gene, CDR3 protein, CDR3 DNA. A D gene is named only where the DNA matches it firmly. Expanded clones get a size class; other rows say once, few or many, or leave the size out.

NA TRBJ2-5 NA TRBV12-5 CASGLVGAEETQYF TGTGCTAGTGGTTTGGTAGGGGCAGAGGAGACCCAGTACTTC
NA TRBJ2-1 NA TRBV30 CAWNRGSRGSYNEQFF TGTGCCTGGAACCGGGGTAGCCGAGGCTCCTACAATGAGCAGTTCTTC
TRBD1 TRBJ1-4 NA TRBV28 CASSPIGTGVEKLFF TGTGCCAGCAGTCCAATTGGGACAGGCGTTGAAAAACTGTTTTTT
TRBD1 TRBJ1-1 NA TRBV5-1 CASSWRGQGAEAFF TGCGCCAGCAGCTGGAGGGGACAGGGGGCTGAAGCTTTCTTT
NA TRBJ1-1 NA TRBV7-2 CASSSEGRTNTEAFF TGTGCCAGCAGCTCGGAGGGCAGAACGAACACTGAAGCTTTCTTT
TRBD2 TRBJ2-3 once TRBV11-2 CASSLELGPGLATDTQYF TGTGCCAGCAGCTTAGAATTGGGACCGGGACTAGCGACAGATACGCAGTATTTT
TRBD1 TRBJ1-6 once TRBV5-1 CASSDRERSPLHF TGCGCCAGCAGCGACAGGGAGAGGTCACCCCTCCACTTT
TRBD2 TRBJ2-7 NA TRBV5-6 CASSLSSGGSIGYEQYF TGTGCCAGCAGCTTGAGTTCTGGCGGGAGTATTGGTTACGAGCAGTACTTC
NA TRBJ1-2 NA TRBV7-9 CASSLADSFYGYTF TGTGCCAGCAGCTTAGCCGACAGCTTCTATGGCTACACCTTC
NA TRBJ1-6 NA TRBV30 CAWSVNRENSPLHF TGTGCCTGGAGTGTAAACAGGGAGAATTCACCCCTCCACTTT
NA TRBJ1-1 NA TRBV5-4 CASSLEGGRTFF TGTGCCAGCAGCTTGGAAGGCGGGAGAACTTTCTTT
TRBD1 TRBJ2-1 NA TRBV5-1 CASSLAGTGGNEQFF TGCGCCAGCAGCTTGGCAGGGACAGGGGGTAATGAGCAGTTCTTC
NA TRBJ1-2 NA TRBV6-2/TRBV6-3 CASSLQGFYGYTF TGTGCCAGCAGTTTGCAGGGTTTCTATGGCTACACCTTC
TRBD1 TRBJ1-2 NA TRBV7-8 CASSLASGGAGIGGYTF TGTGCCAGCAGCTTAGCTTCAGGGGGCGCAGGGATCGGTGGCTACACCTTC
NA TRBJ2-1 NA TRBV19 CASTGGYPSYNEQFF TGTGCCAGTACTGGGGGCTATCCCTCCTACAATGAGCAGTTCTTC
TRBD2 TRBJ2-2 NA TRBV7-8 CASSLLLAGDTGELFF TGTGCCAGCAGCTTACTACTAGCGGGGGACACCGGGGAGCTGTTTTTT
TRBD1 TRBJ2-5 NA TRBV24-1 CATSDSGRGQFETQYF TGTGCCACCAGTGATTCTGGCAGGGGGCAGTTCGAGACCCAGTACTTC
TRBD1 TRBJ1-2 NA TRBV2 CAAGRQGNPLGYTF TGTGCCGCCGGGCGACAGGGTAATCCTTTAGGCTACACCTTC
TRBD1 TRBJ1-4 NA TRBV28 CASSGGQNPNEKLFF TGTGCCAGCAGTGGGGGACAGAACCCTAATGAAAAACTGTTTTTT
NA TRBJ1-2 once TRBV19 CASSITQRTTSSNYGYTF TGTGCCAGTAGTATCACCCAGAGAACTACATCCTCTAACTATGGCTACACCTTC
TRBD1 TRBJ2-1 NA TRBV27 CASRISTDRVGDEQFF TGTGCCAGCAGGATATCCACGGACAGGGTAGGGGATGAGCAGTTCTTC
NA TRBJ2-5 NA TRBV29-1 CSVEIGTPEETQYF TGCAGCGTTGAAATCGGGACACCCGAAGAGACCCAGTACTTC
NA TRBJ1-2 NA TRBV19 CASSGQNYGYTF TGTGCCTCCAGTGGACAGAACTATGGCTACACCTTC
NA TRBJ2-5 NA TRBV7-9 CASSLGTRQETQYF TGTGCCAGCAGCTTAGGGACACGTCAAGAGACCCAGTACTTC
NA TRBJ1-1 NA TRBV19 CASSVTGTLNTEAFF TGTGCCAGTAGTGTAACCGGGACATTGAACACTGAAGCTTTCTTT
NA TRBJ2-7 NA TRBV5-4 CASSLERAEQYF TGTGCCAGCAGCTTGGAGCGGGCCGAGCAGTACTTC
TRBD2 TRBJ2-5 NA TRBV7-9 CASSSGLAGSQETQYF TGTGCCAGCAGCTCCGGACTAGCGGGGAGTCAAGAGACCCAGTACTTC
NA TRBJ1-1 NA TRBV11-2 CASSLTASGASTEAFF TGTGCCAGCAGCTTGACCGCTTCAGGGGCGAGCACTGAAGCTTTCTTT
TRBD2 TRBJ2-7 NA TRBV4-3 CASSQGTSARSYEQYF TGCGCCAGCAGCCAAGGGACTAGCGCCCGCTCCTACGAGCAGTACTTC
NA TRBJ1-6 NA TRBV27 CASRSDSYYNSPLHF TGTGCCAGCAGATCGGACAGTTACTACAATTCACCCCTCCACTTT
NA TRBJ1-2 NA TRBV24-1 CATSDTMAEYGYTF TGTGCCACCAGTGACACTATGGCCGAGTATGGCTACACCTTC
TRBD2 TRBJ2-1 NA TRBV9 CASSVHSGRVYNEQFF TGTGCCAGCAGCGTGCATAGCGGGAGGGTCTACAATGAGCAGTTCTTC
NA TRBJ1-2 NA TRBV7-2 CASSLGTEYGYTF TGTGCCAGCAGCTTAGGAACAGAGTATGGCTACACCTTC
TRBD1 TRBJ1-5 NA TRBV27 CASSRQGINQPQHF TGTGCCAGCAGTCGACAGGGAATCAATCAGCCCCAGCATTTT